Below, 12 T cell receptor beta chains from the same sample are listed, as sequenced in a study of T cells in Graves' hyperthyroidism and ophthalmopathy. Template material for amplifying TCR beta CDR3 regions consisted of RNA transcripts. The TCR CDR3 first-round RT-PCR relied on the HTBI primer set. MiXCR, applied by TCRdb to the multiplex PCR reads, yields one record per CDR3 protein. Of about 360,000 distinct CDR3 sequences in the sample, 15% to 20% were seen once. The specimen was blood. Receptors were obtained from a young woman with Graves' hyperthyroidism.

The chain joins TRBV6-1 to TRBJ2-5, with 10 bases aligning to TRBD2. This CDR3 is 17 amino acids long. V trimming: 2 bases; J trimming: 2 bases; junction bases outside the gene matches: 8. Germline loops: CDR1 MNHNS, CDR2 SASEGT. CDR3 amino acids: CASSEWVIAGGQETQYF. In nucleotides, the CDR3 is TGTGCCAGCAGTGAATGGGTGATAGCGGGGGGTCAAGAGACCCAGTACTTC.

This clonotype was seen only a few times. This chain joins TRBV6-1 and TRBJ2-7, with 7 bases matching TRBD2. Per germline, CDR1 MNHNS and CDR2 SASEGT. The CDR3 totals 15 residues. J gave up 4 bases and V 4 bases, and 10 bases lay outside the gene matches. The CDR3 loop reads CASSGLRGTKYEQYF. Here the CDR3 DNA reads TGTGCCAGCAGTGGCCTCCGCGGGACTAAGTACGAGCAGTACTTC.

This clonotype was seen repeatedly, ten times or more. The chain couples TRBV24-1 to TRBJ2-5; 8 bases are shared with TRBD2. V trimming: 9 bases; J trimming: 5 bases; junction bases outside the gene matches: 10. The CDR3 contains 14 residues. Per germline, CDR1 KGHDR and CDR2 SFDVKD. The CDR3 nucleotides read TGTGCCACCCGCGGGGGGAGGGGCATGGAGACCCAGTACTTC. Protein: CATRGGRGMETQYF.

The sample holds many counts of this clonotype. This rearrangement joins TRBV30 to TRBJ1-2; D possibly corresponds to TRBD1 (6 bases). This CDR3 comprises 15 residues. The germline V and J ends were trimmed by 3 bases and 9 bases, with 23 bases remaining between them. The V gene's germline CDR1 is GTSNPN and CDR2 SVGIG (reference sequence). CDR3 bases: TGTGCCTGGAGGCCCGGACAGTACGGAGGGGGTAGCTACACCTTC. As protein: CAWRPGQYGGGSYTF.

At least ten counts were recorded for this clonotype. As DNA, the CDR3 is TGTGCCACCAGTGTTGGGACTGAAGCTTTCTTT. Protein sequence: CATSVGTEAFF. The gene calls are TRBV24-1 and TRBJ1-1; no clear D gene. Trimming removed 5 bases from V and 5 bases from J, with 5 bases in between. The CDR3 is 11 amino acids. Germline V lookup: CDR1 KGHDR, CDR2 SFDVKD.

This chain joins TRBV7-8 and TRBJ2-7; TRBD2 aligns across 16 bases. The germline gives CDR1 SGHVS, CDR2 FQNEAQ. The V and J ends lost 5 bases and 1 base, in that order; junction bases with no gene match: 11. The CDR3 extends over 19 amino acids. The CDR3 DNA reads TGTGCCAGCAGCCCGGGGACTAGCGGGGGGGCCGGGTCGTCCTACGAGCAGTACTTC. The encoded protein is CASSPGTSGGAGSSYEQYF.

This clonotype was counted at least ten times. The J gene is TRBJ2-4, the V gene TRBV7-8, with 7 bases aligning to TRBD2. Trimming took 5 bases from V and 9 from J; bases not matched to a gene: 13. This CDR3 has 15 amino acids. Germline values: CDR1 SGHVS, CDR2 FQNEAQ. This CDR3 is CASSPITVAGIIQYF. Written as DNA, the CDR3 is TGTGCCAGCAGCCCCATAACAGTAGCGGGCATCATTCAGTACTTC.

In its sample, this clonotype was seen many times. The V gene is TRBV6-1, the J gene TRBJ1-1, with D maybe TRBD1 (5 bases). The germline CDR1 and CDR2 sequences are MNHNS and SASEGT. The CDR3 sequence is 13 residues long. V gave up 5 bases and J gave up 8 bases, with 15 bases separating them. The CDR3 nucleotides are TGTGCCAGCAGTCCTAGACTCGACAGAGAAGCTTTCTTT. It codes for CASSPRLDREAFF.

This clonotype was seen at least ten times. CDR3 in amino acids: CASSPDTLNHEQYF. The CDR3 nucleotides read TGTGCCAGCAGCCCCGACACCTTAAACCACGAGCAGTACTTC. The chain is built from TRBV7-9 and TRBJ2-7; no definite D call. The germline gives CDR1 SEHNR, CDR2 FQNEAQ (reference sequence). V lost 5 bases and J 5 bases, leaving 16 bases between the germline ends. This CDR3 has 14 residues.

There are many counts of this clonotype. The CDR3 nucleotides read TGTGCCAGCAGTGAACGCACGGGGGACTATGGCTACACCTTC. Translated: CASSERTGDYGYTF. The chain combines TRBV6-1 with TRBJ1-2; maybe TRBD1 (5 bases). CDR1 and CDR2 from the germline V gene are MNHNS and SASEGT. The CDR3 is 14 residues long. V shed 2 bases and J shed 3 bases, with 10 bases lying between them.

This chain joins TRBV12-3 or TRBV12-4 and TRBJ2-7; D perhaps matches TRBD2 (6 bases). Trimming pared 6 bases from V and 6 bases from J, leaving 15 bases between. The CDR3 contains 13 residues. CDR3 in DNA: TGTGCCAGCAGCCCGGCCCAGGGAGGCGAGCAGTACTTC. This translates into CASSPAQGGEQYF.

This clonotype came up many times. The gene calls are TRBV19 and TRBJ1-5; D is perhaps TRBD1 (5 bases). Germline V gene data show CDR1 as LNHDA and CDR2 as SQIVND (reference sequence). This CDR3 spans 14 amino acids. The ends were cut back, 7 bases at V and 3 bases at J, with 13 bases in the middle. CDR3 region: CASTTRDSNQPQHF. The CDR3 nucleotides are TGTGCCAGTACCACGCGGGACTCCAATCAGCCCCAGCATTTT.